This T cell receptor (beta chain) derives from a study of neoadjuvant anti-PD-1 for oral cavity cancer. As for time point: after neoadjuvant nivolumab, at surgical resection. The CDR3 loop spans 19 amino acids. V was pared by 1 base and J by 2 bases, with 10 bases of the junction left unmatched. Looked up from germline, CDR1 is LNHNV and CDR2 is YYDKDF (reference sequence). Libraries were prepared by immunoSEQ multiplex PCR; TCRdb keeps only in-frame clonotypes and omits some of them. This sample has tens of thousands of clones, with about 88% found just once. This TCR derives from a person aged 35-79 years with oral cavity squamous cell carcinoma. This chain joins TRBV15 and TRBJ2-5, with TRBD2 identical over 13 bases. The material was PBMCs, obtained after nivolumab (anti-PD-1) treatment. In DNA, the CDR3 is TGTGCCACCAGCAGAGGGCGGACTAGCGGGGGACAACCTCAAGAGACCCAGTACTTC. Translating it yields CATSRGRTSGGQPQETQYF.